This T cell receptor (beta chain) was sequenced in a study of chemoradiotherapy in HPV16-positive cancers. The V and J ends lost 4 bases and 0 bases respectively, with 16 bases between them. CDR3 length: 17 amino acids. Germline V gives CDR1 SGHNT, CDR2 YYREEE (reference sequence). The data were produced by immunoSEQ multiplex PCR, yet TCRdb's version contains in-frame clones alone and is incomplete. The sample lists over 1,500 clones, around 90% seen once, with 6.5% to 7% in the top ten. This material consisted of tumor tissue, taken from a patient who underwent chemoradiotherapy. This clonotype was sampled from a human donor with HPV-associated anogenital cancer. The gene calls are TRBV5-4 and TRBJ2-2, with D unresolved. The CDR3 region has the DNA TGTGCCAGCAGCCGTGGTGGTGGCCCTGCGAACACCGGGGAGCTGTTTTTT. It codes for CASSRGGGPANTGELFF.